Following are 31 T cell receptor beta chains from one sample sequenced in a study of cytomegalovirus exposure and HLA in healthy donors. Both 60 Vbeta primers and 13 Jbeta primers went into the PCR. TCRdb's table, derived via immunoSEQ multiplex PCR, lists solely in-frame clones and lacks some. The sample yields some 76,000 clones, about 76% seen once. Source material: PBMCs. These receptors all come from a male donor in good health and CMV-seropositive.

The chain is built from TRBV6-5 and TRBJ2-7; 10 positions match TRBD1. Germline trimming cut 5 bases from V and 0 bases from J; bases unmatched to any gene: 4. Germline CDR1 and CDR2: MNHEY and SVGAGI. The CDR3 has 15 amino acids. As DNA, the CDR3 is TGTGCCAGCAGTCGCCGGGACAGGGGCTCCTACGAGCAGTACTTC. Translating it yields CASSRRDRGSYEQYF.

The V gene is TRBV6-5, the J gene TRBJ1-4; TRBD1 matches 8 bases. Trimming cost V 7 bases and J 11 bases; bases outside gene matches: 15. The V gene's germline CDR1 is MNHEY and CDR2 SVGAGI. This CDR3 spans 15 amino acids. The CDR3 DNA reads as TGTGCCAGCAAAACTGAGGACAGGGCGTCGGGGAAACTGTTTTTT. It specifies CASKTEDRASGKLFF.

CDR3 DNA sequence: TGTGCCAGCAGCTTAGCTCCTTCGGGGGGTGAGCAGTTCTTC. This gives the protein CASSLAPSGGEQFF. The chain links TRBV11-2 to TRBJ2-1, with TRBD2 matching 7 bases. CDR1 is SGHAT, CDR2 FQNNGV, per germline. This CDR3 is 14 amino acids long. The J segment lost 9 bases and the V segment lost 1 base, leaving 6 bases of the junction unmatched.

The chain combines TRBV7-9 with TRBJ2-3; possibly TRBD1 for D (7 bases). Germline V gives CDR1 SEHNR, CDR2 FQNEAQ (reference sequence). This CDR3 has 15 residues. V dropped 5 bases and J dropped 0 bases, with 12 bases sitting between them. As DNA, the CDR3 is TGTGCCAGCAGCGCGGGACAGACGAGCACAGATACGCAGTATTTT. Amino acid sequence: CASSAGQTSTDTQYF. Full variable domain (missing parts from reference TRBV7-9 and TRBJ2-3): DTGVSQNPRHKITKRGQNVTFRCDPISEHNRLYWYRQTLGQGPEFLTYFQNEAQLEKSRLLSDRFSAERPKGSFSTLEIQRTEQGDSAMYLCASSAGQTSTDTQYFGPGTRLTVL.

The chain recombines TRBV15 with TRBJ2-2; 9 bases map to TRBD1. V lost 7 bases, J lost 9 bases, and 12 bases stayed unmatched. CDR1 and CDR2 from the germline V gene are LNHNV and YYDKDF (reference sequence). This CDR3 is 15 amino acids long. The CDR3 loop is CATTTSPGTGWELFF. The CDR3 DNA follows: TGTGCCACCACCACAAGTCCCGGGACAGGGTGGGAGCTGTTTTTT.

This clone was detected only a few times. The chain combines TRBV27 with TRBJ2-6; 7 bases fit TRBD1. The CDR3 is made up of 15 amino acids. CDR1 is MNHEY and CDR2 is SMNVEV in the germline V gene (reference sequence). The trim removed 5 bases at V and 5 bases at J, leaving 6 bases unmatched. DNA of the CDR3: TGTGCCAGCAGTCAACAGGGGCCGCGGGCCAACGTCCTGACTTTC. This codes for CASSQQGPRANVLTF.

The chain is built from TRBV19 and TRBJ2-7, with 7 bases identical to TRBD1. The CDR3 is 14 amino acids. Per germline, CDR1 LNHDA and CDR2 SQIVND (reference sequence). J was trimmed by 2 bases and V by 8 bases; bases with no gene match: 9. Here the CDR3 reads CASGGSGTAYEQYF. The CDR3 DNA reads TGTGCCAGTGGGGGTTCCGGGACAGCCTACGAGCAGTACTTC.

The J gene is TRBJ1-2, the V gene TRBV7-2; TRBD1 agrees at 8 bases. This CDR3 has 13 amino acids. Germline-derived CDR1 and CDR2 are SGHTA and FQGNSA. J gave up 8 bases and V 7 bases, and 9 bases lay outside the gene matches. Here the CDR3 reads CASTVTGVGGYTF. The CDR3 DNA reads as TGTGCCAGCACCGTGACAGGGGTAGGAGGCTACACCTTC.

CDR3 DNA: TGTGCCAGTAGTATCGTCTTCGGGACAGCCTACGAGCAGTACTTC. It is translated as CASSIVFGTAYEQYF. This rearrangement joins TRBV19 to TRBJ2-7, with TRBD1 matching 7 bases. V lost 3 bases, J lost 2 bases, and 7 bases stayed unmatched. There are 15 residues in the CDR3. Germline V lookup: CDR1 LNHDA, CDR2 SQIVND (reference sequence).

This clone has just a few counts. The chain has TRBV4-2 and TRBJ2-1, with D perhaps matching TRBD1 (5 bases). Germline CDR1 and CDR2: LGHNA and YNFKEQ. The V end lost 0 bases, the J end lost 6 bases, and 6 bases lay between the germline ends. The CDR3 length is 13 residues. The DNA for the CDR3 is TGTGCCAGCAGCCAAGAAACAGGCAATGAGCAGTTCTTC. Its translation: CASSQETGNEQFF.

The chain is built from TRBV27 and TRBJ2-7; 7 bases map to TRBD2. Germline CDR1 and CDR2: MNHEY and SMNVEV (reference sequence). The CDR3 loop spans 14 amino acids. Trimming removed 6 bases from V and 1 base from J; junction bases left unmatched: 6. The CDR3 spells CASRPTSYSYEQYF. In DNA form, the CDR3 reads TGTGCCAGCAGGCCGACTAGCTATTCCTACGAGCAGTACTTC.

The count of this clone is one. The genes are TRBV10-2 and TRBJ2-7; 12 nucleotides align to TRBD1. J was trimmed by 6 bases and V by 6 bases; bases with no gene match: 9. Germline assignment: CDR1 WSHSY and CDR2 SAAADI. This CDR3 region has 15 residues. CDR3 sequence (DNA): TGCGCCAGCAGCGAACCGGGACAGGGGGCATTCGAGCAGTACTTC. Residues: CASSEPGQGAFEQYF.

The chain employs TRBV9 and TRBJ2-3, with a possible D match to TRBD2 (6 bases). The V and J ends lost 3 bases and 3 bases respectively, with 8 bases between them. This CDR3 has 13 amino acids. Germline values: CDR1 SGDLS, CDR2 YYNGEE. CDR3 protein: CASSAGTTDTQYF. CDR3 bases: TGTGCCAGCAGCGCGGGGACTACAGATACGCAGTATTTT.

The rearrangement links TRBV7-6 to TRBJ2-3; 7 positions match TRBD2. The CDR3 extends over 16 amino acids. Germline V CDR1 and CDR2: SGHVS, FNYEAQ. The junction had 8 bases not matched to a gene; V was cut back by 0 bases and J by 5 bases. As DNA, the CDR3 is TGTGCCAGCAGCTTAGCCTTAGCGGGCAATCAAGATACGCAGTATTTT. It specifies CASSLALAGNQDTQYF.

This sequence joins TRBV5-1 and TRBJ1-4, with no clear D. Between the trimmed V and J ends, which lost 2 bases and 3 bases, there was a span of 11 bases. The length of the CDR3 is 15 residues. Germline V gene lookup returns CDR1 SGHRS and CDR2 YFSETQ. Written as DNA, the CDR3 is TGCGCCAGCAGCTTACAAGGAGGGCCTAATGAAAAACTGTTTTTT. Encoded protein: CASSLQGGPNEKLFF.

This rearrangement joins TRBV7-9 to TRBJ2-5; 8 bases are a match to TRBD1. Germline assignment: CDR1 SEHNR and CDR2 FQNEAQ (reference sequence). V was clipped by 5 bases and J by 1 base; unmatched bases: 3. The CDR3 sequence is 14 residues long. CDR3: CASSAGTGQETQYF. The CDR3 nucleotides read TGTGCCAGCAGCGCCGGGACAGGCCAAGAGACCCAGTACTTC.

V is TRBV15 and J is TRBJ2-5, with 7 bases identical to TRBD1. The ends lost 4 bases at V and 5 bases at J; junction bases unmatched: 7. The germline V gene has CDR1 LNHNV and CDR2 YYDKDF (reference sequence). The CDR3 sequence is 14 residues long. CDR3 sequence: CATSKRQGGETQYF. The CDR3 DNA follows: TGTGCCACCAGCAAAAGACAGGGTGGGGAGACCCAGTACTTC.

V is TRBV5-6 and J is TRBJ1-1; the match to TRBD1 covers 12 bases. V was clipped by 7 bases and J by 8 bases; unmatched bases: 12. CDR1 SGHDT and CDR2 YYEEEE come from the germline V gene. The CDR3 covers 15 residues. CDR3 sequence reads: CASLSGTGGFWEAFF. The CDR3 DNA sequence: TGTGCCAGCCTCTCCGGGACAGGGGGCTTTTGGGAAGCTTTCTTT. The whole variable domain, filled in from reference TRBV5-6 and TRBJ1-1, reads DAGVTQSPTHLIKTRGQQVTLRCSPKSGHDTVSWYQQALGQGPQFIFQYYEEEERQRGNFPDRFSGHQFPNYSSELNVNALLLGDSALYLCASLSGTGGFWEAFFGQGTRLTVV.

V and J are TRBV11-2 and TRBJ1-1; maybe TRBD1 (6 bases). Trimming removed 5 bases from V and 3 bases from J, with 16 bases in between. The CDR3 has 15 amino acids. Germline CDR1 is SGHAT and CDR2 is FQNNGV. The CDR3 DNA sequence: TGTGCCAGCAGCCGGGGGGGGGCCCGGGACACTGAAGCTTTCTTT. It yields the protein CASSRGGARDTEAFF.

The chain is built from TRBV25-1 and TRBJ2-5, with TRBD1 identical over 10 bases. The J call may be faulty, since TRBJ2-7 better matches the DNA end. CDR1 MGHDK and CDR2 SYGVNS come from the germline V gene. This CDR3 has 15 amino acids. The CDR3 here is CASSEGTGEKYEQYF. CDR3 in DNA: TGTGCCAGCAGTGAAGGGACAGGGGAGAAGTACGAGCAGTACTTC.

V usage is TRBV28 and J usage is TRBJ1-5; 7 bases map to TRBD1. Germline CDR1 and CDR2: MDHEN and SYDVKM. The V gene end was trimmed by 6 bases and the J gene end by 4 bases; junction bases not matched to a gene: 12. This CDR3 has 16 residues. In nucleotides, the CDR3 is TGTGCCAGCAGCGATCCGGGACAGACGGGGAATCAGCCCCAGCATTTT. Protein product: CASSDPGQTGNQPQHF.

This chain links TRBV6-6 with TRBJ2-7; D is unresolved. Germline CDR1 MNHNY, CDR2 SVGAGI (reference sequence). CDR3 size: 13 residues. V lost 2 bases to trimming and J lost 3 bases, with 8 bases between them. The CDR3 nucleotides are TGTGCCAGCAGTTACCTCGGTAACTACGAGCAGTACTTC. This encodes CASSYLGNYEQYF.

V gene TRBV5-1 combines with J gene TRBJ1-5; 9 positions match TRBD1. V lost 5 bases, J lost 1 base, and 4 bases stayed unmatched. The CDR3 consists of 15 residues. Looked up from germline, CDR1 is SGHRS and CDR2 is YFSETQ. CDR3: CASRTGTGSNQPQHF. The CDR3 coding sequence is TGCGCCAGCAGAACCGGGACAGGGAGCAATCAGCCCCAGCATTTT.

V gene TRBV5-1 combines with J gene TRBJ1-3, with a weak D call TRBD1 (5 bases). The V end was cut by 0 bases, the J end by 1 base, with 8 bases between. This CDR3 region has 15 residues. The germline V gene has CDR1 SGHRS and CDR2 YFSETQ. The CDR3 is CASSLAGVSGNTIYF. CDR3 DNA: TGCGCCAGCAGCTTGGCGGGGGTTTCTGGAAACACCATATATTTT. Complete variable domain (other parts from reference TRBV5-1 and TRBJ1-3): KAGVTQTPRYLIKTRGQQVTLSCSPISGHRSVSWYQQTPGQGLQFLFEYFSETQRNKGNFPGRFSGRQFSNSRSEMNVSTLELGDSALYLCASSLAGVSGNTIYFGEGSWLTVV.

The chain links TRBV6-5 to TRBJ2-2; 7 positions match TRBD1. CDR3 length: 14 amino acids. Germline trimming cut 4 bases from V and 1 base from J; bases unmatched to any gene: 0. CDR1 and CDR2 (germline): MNHEY, SVGAGI. The CDR3 sequence is CASSSGGNTGELFF. CDR3 DNA sequence: TGTGCCAGCAGTTCAGGGGGGAACACCGGGGAGCTGTTTTTT.

A few counts support this clone. V usage is TRBV5-1 and J usage is TRBJ2-1; TRBD2 matches at 9 bases. J lost 4 bases, V lost 6 bases, and 20 bases had no gene match. This CDR3 spans 19 amino acids. Germline CDR1 and CDR2: SGHRS and YFSETQ. CDR3 nucleotide sequence: TGCGCCAGCACCCCTTCCCTTGGACAGTCTAGCGGGATTTACAATGAGCAGTTCTTC. It encodes CASTPSLGQSSGIYNEQFF.

J is TRBJ1-1 and V is TRBV18; 11 nucleotides match TRBD1. CDR1 KGHSH and CDR2 LQKENI come from the germline V gene. CDR3 length: 18 amino acids. The junction had 9 bases not matched to a gene; V was cut back by 2 bases and J by 1 base. The CDR3 nucleotides are TGTGCCAGCTCACCAGGGACAGGGGGGGAGTGGTGGAACACTGAAGCTTTCTTT. Translation gives CASSPGTGGEWWNTEAFF.

This chain joins TRBV28 and TRBJ2-1, with D possibly TRBD1 on 8 matching bases. Germline CDR1 MDHEN, CDR2 SYDVKM. The CDR3 covers 12 residues. Deletions cut 8 bases from V and 8 bases from J, with 13 bases between. CDR3 protein: CASVTGGDEQFF. Here the CDR3 DNA reads TGTGCCAGCGTCACAGGGGGGGATGAGCAGTTCTTC.

This clone has just a few counts. V and J are TRBV7-2 and TRBJ2-4, with a weak D call TRBD1 (6 bases). The CDR3 has 17 amino acids. CDR1 and CDR2 (germline): SGHTA, FQGNSA. The V end was cut by 4 bases, the J end by 0 bases, with 16 bases between. CDR3 nucleotide sequence: TGTGCCAGCAGCTCGAGGGGACAAACGGGAGCCAAAAACATTCAGTACTTC. The encoded protein is CASSSRGQTGAKNIQYF.

V is TRBV6-6 and J is TRBJ2-7, with TRBD2 identical over 8 bases. Germline CDR1 reads MNHNY; CDR2 reads SVGAGI (reference sequence). The trim removed 6 bases at V and 0 bases at J, leaving 10 bases unmatched. This CDR3 has 16 residues. CDR3 protein: CASSPLGGATSYEQYF. Written as DNA, the CDR3 is TGTGCCAGCAGCCCCCTCGGGGGGGCTACCTCCTACGAGCAGTACTTC.

The V call is TRBV5-1, the J call TRBJ1-1; no reliable D call. Germline V gene lookup returns CDR1 SGHRS and CDR2 YFSETQ. Trimming removed 5 bases at V and 1 base at J, with 6 bases between. The CDR3 extends over 12 amino acids. The CDR3 DNA reads as TGCGCCAGCAGGAGAGGGAACACTGAAGCTTTCTTT. As protein: CASRRGNTEAFF.